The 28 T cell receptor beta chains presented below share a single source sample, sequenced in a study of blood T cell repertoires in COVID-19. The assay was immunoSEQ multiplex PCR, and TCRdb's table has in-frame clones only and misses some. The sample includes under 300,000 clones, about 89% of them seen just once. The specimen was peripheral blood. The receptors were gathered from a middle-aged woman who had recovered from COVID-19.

CDR3 coding DNA: TGTGCCAGCAGCCAAAGAACAAATCAGCCCCAGCATTTT. The encoded protein is CASSQRTNQPQHF. J is TRBJ1-5 and V is TRBV6-5; no reliable D call. This CDR3 is 13 amino acids long. V was shortened by 6 bases and J by 4 bases, with 10 bases between the two germline ends. Germline V gene lookup returns CDR1 MNHEY and CDR2 SVGAGI.

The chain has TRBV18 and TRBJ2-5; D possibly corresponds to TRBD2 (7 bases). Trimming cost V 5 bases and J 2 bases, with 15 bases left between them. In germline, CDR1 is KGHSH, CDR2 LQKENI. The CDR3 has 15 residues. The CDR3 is CASSSSGGSQETQYF. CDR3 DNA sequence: TGTGCCAGCTCATCCTCGGGGGGCTCGCAAGAGACCCAGTACTTC.

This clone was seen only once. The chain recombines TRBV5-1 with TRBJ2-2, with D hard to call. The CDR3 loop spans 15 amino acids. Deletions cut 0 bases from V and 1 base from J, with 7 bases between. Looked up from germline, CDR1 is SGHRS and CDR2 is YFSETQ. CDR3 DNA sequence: TGCGCCAGCAGCTTGGGACAACTGAACACCGGGGAGCTGTTTTTT. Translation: CASSLGQLNTGELFF.

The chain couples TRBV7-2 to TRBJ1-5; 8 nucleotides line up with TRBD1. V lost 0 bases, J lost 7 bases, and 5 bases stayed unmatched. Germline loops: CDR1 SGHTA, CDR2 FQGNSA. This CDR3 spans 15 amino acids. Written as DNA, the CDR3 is TGTGCCAGCAGCTTAGCGACAGGGGTGGAGCAGCCCCAGCATTTT. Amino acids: CASSLATGVEQPQHF.

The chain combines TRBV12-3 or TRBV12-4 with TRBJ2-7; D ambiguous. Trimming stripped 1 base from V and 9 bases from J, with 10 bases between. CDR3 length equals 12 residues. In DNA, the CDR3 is TGTGCCAGCAGTTTAGGGGTTACGGGGCAGTACTTC. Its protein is CASSLGVTGQYF.

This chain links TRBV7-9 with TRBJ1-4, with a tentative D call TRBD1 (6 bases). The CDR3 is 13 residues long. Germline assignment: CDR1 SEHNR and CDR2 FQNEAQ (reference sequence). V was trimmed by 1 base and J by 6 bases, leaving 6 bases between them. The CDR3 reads CASSLEGDEKLFF. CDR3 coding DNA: TGTGCCAGCAGCTTAGAGGGGGATGAAAAACTGTTTTTT.

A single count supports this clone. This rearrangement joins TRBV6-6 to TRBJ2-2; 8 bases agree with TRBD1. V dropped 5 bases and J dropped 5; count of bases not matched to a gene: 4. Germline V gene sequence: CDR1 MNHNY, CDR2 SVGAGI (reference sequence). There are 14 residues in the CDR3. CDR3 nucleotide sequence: TGTGCCAGCAGTCTGCAGGGGGCAACCGGGGAGCTGTTTTTT. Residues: CASSLQGATGELFF.

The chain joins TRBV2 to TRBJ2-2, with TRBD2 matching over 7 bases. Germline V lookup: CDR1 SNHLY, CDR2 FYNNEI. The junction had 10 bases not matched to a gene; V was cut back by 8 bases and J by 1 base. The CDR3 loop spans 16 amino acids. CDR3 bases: TGTGCCAGCCTCGGGACTACCCGAAAGAACACCGGGGAGCTGTTTTTT. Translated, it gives CASLGTTRKNTGELFF.

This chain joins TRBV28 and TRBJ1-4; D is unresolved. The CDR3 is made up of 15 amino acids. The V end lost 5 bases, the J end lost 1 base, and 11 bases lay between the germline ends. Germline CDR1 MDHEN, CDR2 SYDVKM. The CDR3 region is CASSLRGGTNEKLFF. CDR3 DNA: TGTGCCAGCAGTCTACGGGGTGGAACTAATGAAAAACTGTTTTTT.

DNA of the CDR3: TGTGCCAGCAGCTTCCCAACTAGCGGGAACACCGGGGAGCTGTTTTTT. Translated: CASSFPTSGNTGELFF. V usage is TRBV5-4 and J usage is TRBJ2-2; 8 bases match TRBD2. Germline V gives CDR1 SGHNT, CDR2 YYREEE (reference sequence). The CDR3 loop spans 16 amino acids. Germline trimming cut 2 bases from V and 1 base from J; bases unmatched to any gene: 4.

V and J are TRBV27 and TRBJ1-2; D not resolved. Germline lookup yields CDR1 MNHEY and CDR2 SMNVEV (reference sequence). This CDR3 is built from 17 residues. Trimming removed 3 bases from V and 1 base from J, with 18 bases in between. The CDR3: CASSFLTKSRGNYGYTF. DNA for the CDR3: TGTGCCAGCAGTTTTTTAACCAAGAGCCGTGGTAACTATGGCTACACCTTC.

CDR3 nucleotides: TGTGCCAGCTGGCGGGGGACAGGGGGCTTTCACGAGCAGTACTTC. Its translation: CASWRGTGGFHEQYF. V gene TRBV6-5 combines with J gene TRBJ2-7; 12 bases are a match to TRBD1. The V gene end was trimmed by 8 bases and the J gene end by 5 bases; junction bases not matched to a gene: 10. This CDR3 spans 15 amino acids. CDR1 is MNHEY, CDR2 SVGAGI, per germline.

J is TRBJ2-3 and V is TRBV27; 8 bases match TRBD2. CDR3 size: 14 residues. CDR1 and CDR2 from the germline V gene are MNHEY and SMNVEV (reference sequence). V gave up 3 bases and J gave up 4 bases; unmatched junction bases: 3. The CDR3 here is CASSLRTSPDTQYF. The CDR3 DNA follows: TGTGCCAGCAGTTTGCGGACTAGCCCAGATACGCAGTATTTT.

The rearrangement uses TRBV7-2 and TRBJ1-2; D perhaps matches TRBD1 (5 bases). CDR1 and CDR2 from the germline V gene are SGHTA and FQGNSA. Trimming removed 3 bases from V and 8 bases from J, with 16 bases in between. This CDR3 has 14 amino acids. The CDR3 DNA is TGTGCCAGCAGCTTTGACAGAGCCCGGGGGGGCTACACCTTC. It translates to CASSFDRARGGYTF.

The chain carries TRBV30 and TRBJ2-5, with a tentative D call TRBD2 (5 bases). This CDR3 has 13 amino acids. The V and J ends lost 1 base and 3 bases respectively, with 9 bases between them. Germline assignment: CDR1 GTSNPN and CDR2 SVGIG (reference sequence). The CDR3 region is CAWSEGVKETQYF. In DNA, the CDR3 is TGTGCCTGGAGTGAGGGAGTAAAAGAGACCCAGTACTTC.

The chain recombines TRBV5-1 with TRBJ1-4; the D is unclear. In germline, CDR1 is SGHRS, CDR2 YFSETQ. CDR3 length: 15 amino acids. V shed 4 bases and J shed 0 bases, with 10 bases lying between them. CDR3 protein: CASSPRAATNEKLFF. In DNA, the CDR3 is TGCGCCAGCAGCCCGCGGGCGGCAACTAATGAAAAACTGTTTTTT.

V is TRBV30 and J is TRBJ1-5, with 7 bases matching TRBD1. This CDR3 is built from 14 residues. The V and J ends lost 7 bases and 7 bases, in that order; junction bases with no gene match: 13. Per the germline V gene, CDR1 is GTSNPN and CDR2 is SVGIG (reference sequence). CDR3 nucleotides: TGTGCCTTGAGCCAAGGGGGCGCAAGGCAGCCCCAGCATTTT. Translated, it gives CALSQGGARQPQHF.

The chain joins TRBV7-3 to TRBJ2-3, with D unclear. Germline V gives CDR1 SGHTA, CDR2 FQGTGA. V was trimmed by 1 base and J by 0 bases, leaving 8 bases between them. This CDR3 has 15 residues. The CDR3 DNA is TGTGCCAGCAGCTTAAGCGGAACTAGCACAGATACGCAGTATTTT. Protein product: CASSLSGTSTDTQYF.

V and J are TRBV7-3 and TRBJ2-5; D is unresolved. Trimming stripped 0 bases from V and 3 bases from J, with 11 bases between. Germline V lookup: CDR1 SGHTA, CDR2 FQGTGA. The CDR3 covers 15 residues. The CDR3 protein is CASSLTYGGEETQYF. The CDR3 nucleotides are TGTGCCAGCAGCTTAACTTACGGCGGTGAAGAGACCCAGTACTTC.

The CDR3 here is CASSLVDRGADTQYF. Written as DNA, the CDR3 is TGTGCCAGCAGCTTGGTTGACAGGGGGGCAGATACGCAGTATTTT. This chain connects TRBV5-6 to TRBJ2-3; 9 bases are shared with TRBD1. Germline V gene sequence: CDR1 SGHDT, CDR2 YYEEEE. The CDR3 has 15 residues. The J segment lost 4 bases and the V segment lost 0 bases, leaving 3 bases of the junction unmatched.

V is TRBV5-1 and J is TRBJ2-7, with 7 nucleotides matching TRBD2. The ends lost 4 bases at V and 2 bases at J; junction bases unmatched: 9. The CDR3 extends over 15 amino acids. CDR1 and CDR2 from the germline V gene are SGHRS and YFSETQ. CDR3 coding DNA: TGCGCCAGCAGCGTAGACCTAGCGGCAACCTACGAGCAGTACTTC. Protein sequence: CASSVDLAATYEQYF.

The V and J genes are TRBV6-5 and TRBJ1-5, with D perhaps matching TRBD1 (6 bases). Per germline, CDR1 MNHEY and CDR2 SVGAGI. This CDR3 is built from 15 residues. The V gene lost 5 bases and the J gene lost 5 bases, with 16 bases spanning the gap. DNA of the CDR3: TGTGCCAGCAGTAGGAGACAGGAGAGAGATCAGCCCCAGCATTTT. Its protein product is CASSRRQERDQPQHF.

CDR3 nucleotide sequence: TGTGCCAGCAGCTTAGCCACAGGGGGCTTAAGCCCAGATACGCAGTATTTT. Amino acid sequence: CASSLATGGLSPDTQYF. The chain is built from TRBV11-1 and TRBJ2-3, with 9 bases identical to TRBD1. There are 17 residues in the CDR3. CDR1 and CDR2 (germline): SGHAT, FQDESV (reference sequence). V was clipped by 0 bases and J by 4 bases; unmatched bases: 8.

The DNA for the CDR3 is TGTGCCAGCGACTATAAAGCGGGAGGGCCTGGTGATACGCAGTATTTT. Protein: CASDYKAGGPGDTQYF. The rearrangement links TRBV5-6 to TRBJ2-3, with TRBD2 matching over 10 bases. The CDR3 is 16 residues long. Germline V gene lookup returns CDR1 SGHDT and CDR2 YYEEEE. J was trimmed by 6 bases and V by 7 bases; bases with no gene match: 14.

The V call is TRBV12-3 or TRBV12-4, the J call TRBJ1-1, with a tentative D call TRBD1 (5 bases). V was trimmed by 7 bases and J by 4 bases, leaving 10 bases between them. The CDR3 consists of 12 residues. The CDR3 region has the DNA TGTGCCAGCACCCTGGGGGGCACTGAAGCTTTCTTT. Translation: CASTLGGTEAFF.

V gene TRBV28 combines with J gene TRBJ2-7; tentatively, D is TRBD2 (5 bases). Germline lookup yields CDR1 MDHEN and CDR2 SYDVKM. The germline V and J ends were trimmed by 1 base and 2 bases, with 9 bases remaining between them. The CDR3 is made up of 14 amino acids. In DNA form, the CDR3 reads TGTGCCAGCAGTTTATTGGGAGCCACCTACGAGCAGTACTTC. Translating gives CASSLLGATYEQYF.

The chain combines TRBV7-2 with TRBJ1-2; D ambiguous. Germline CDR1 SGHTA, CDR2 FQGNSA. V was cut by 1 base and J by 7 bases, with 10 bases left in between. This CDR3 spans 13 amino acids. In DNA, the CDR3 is TGTGCCAGCAGCTTAGAGGAGACCTCTGGCTACACCTTC. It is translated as CASSLEETSGYTF.

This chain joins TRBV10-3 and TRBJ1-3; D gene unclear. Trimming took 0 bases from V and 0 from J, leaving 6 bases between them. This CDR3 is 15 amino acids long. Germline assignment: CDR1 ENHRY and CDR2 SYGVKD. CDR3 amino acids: CAISESLHSGNTIYF. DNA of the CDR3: TGTGCCATCAGTGAGTCACTGCACTCTGGAAACACCATATATTTT.